The source of this TCR beta chain is a study of persistence of HIV-infected CD4 T cells. Study overall: Blood samples, up to 180 mL, came from multiple time points, except two leukapheresis donors sampled once. Findings of the study overall: Antigen-responding cells were enriched for degenerate expanded CDR3beta sequences. Compared with CD3/CD28-stimulated cells, CMV- and Gag-responding cells showed lower TCRbeta richness.

Germline assignment: CDR1 LGHNA and CDR2 YNFKEQ. CDR3 length equals 14 residues. V lost 4 bases and J 2 bases, leaving 12 bases between the germline ends. The libraries were made with immunoSEQ version 4 in survey mode. Repertoires were generated with immunoSEQ multiplex PCR, while TCRdb's copy carries only in-frame clones and drops some. The repertoire holds about 5,300 clones, around two thirds seen once, with 40% in the top ten. This clone was observed once. Antigen: not known. Stimulation used approximately 9.5 ug/mL lysate from CMV-infected fibroblasts. Responding CD4+ T cells were sorted by upregulation of both CD40 ligand and CD69. Donors had CD4+ T cell counts above 400 cells/uL and were CMV-seropositive.

The chain employs TRBV4-2 and TRBJ2-7; no reliable D call. The receptor was isolated from an adult man with HIV who was CMV-seropositive. Sequencing was performed on CD4+ T cells sorted from PBMCs after approximately 19-hour stimulation, taken from a patient who received antiretroviral therapy. The CDR3 protein is CASSLHLEAYEQYF. The CDR3 coding sequence is TGTGCCAGCAGCCTCCACTTAGAAGCCTACGAGCAGTACTTC.